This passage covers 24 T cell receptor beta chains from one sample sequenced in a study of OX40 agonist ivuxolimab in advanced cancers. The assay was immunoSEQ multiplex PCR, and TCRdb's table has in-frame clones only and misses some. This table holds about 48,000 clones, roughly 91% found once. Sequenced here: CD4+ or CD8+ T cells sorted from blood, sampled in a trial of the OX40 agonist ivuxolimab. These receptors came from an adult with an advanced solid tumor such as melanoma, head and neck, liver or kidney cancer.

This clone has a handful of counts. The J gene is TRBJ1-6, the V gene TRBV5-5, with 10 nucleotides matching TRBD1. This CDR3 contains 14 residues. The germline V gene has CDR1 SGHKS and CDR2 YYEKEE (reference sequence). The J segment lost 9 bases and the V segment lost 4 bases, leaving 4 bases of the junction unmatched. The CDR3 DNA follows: TGTGCCAGCAGCGTCGACAGGGGGCTTTCACCCCTCCACTTT. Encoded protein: CASSVDRGLSPLHF.

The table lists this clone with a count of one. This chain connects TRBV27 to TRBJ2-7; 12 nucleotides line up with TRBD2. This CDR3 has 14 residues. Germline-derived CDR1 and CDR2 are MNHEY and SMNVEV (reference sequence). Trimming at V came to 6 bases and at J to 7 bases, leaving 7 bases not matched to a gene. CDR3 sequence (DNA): TGTGCCAGCAGGCTAGCGGGAGGGCCGGGGGAGCAGTACTTC. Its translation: CASRLAGGPGEQYF.

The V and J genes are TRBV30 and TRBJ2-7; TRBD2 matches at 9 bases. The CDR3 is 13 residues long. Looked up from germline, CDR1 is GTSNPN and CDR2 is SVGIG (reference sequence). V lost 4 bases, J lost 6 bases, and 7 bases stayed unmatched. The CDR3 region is CAWNIAGVSEQYF. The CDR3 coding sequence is TGTGCCTGGAATATAGCGGGAGTTTCCGAGCAGTACTTC.

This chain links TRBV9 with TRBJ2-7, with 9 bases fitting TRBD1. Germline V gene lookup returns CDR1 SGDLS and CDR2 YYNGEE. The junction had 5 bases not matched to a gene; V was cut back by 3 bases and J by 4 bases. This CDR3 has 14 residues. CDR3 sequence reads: CASSDGTGSYEQYF. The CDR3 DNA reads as TGTGCCAGCAGCGATGGGACAGGGAGTTACGAGCAGTACTTC.

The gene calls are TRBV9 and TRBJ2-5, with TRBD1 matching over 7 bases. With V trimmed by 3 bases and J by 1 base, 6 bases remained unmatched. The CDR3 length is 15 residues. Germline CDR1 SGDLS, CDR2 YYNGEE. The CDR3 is CASSGRTGPQETQYF. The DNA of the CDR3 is TGTGCCAGCAGCGGGAGGACAGGCCCCCAAGAGACCCAGTACTTC.

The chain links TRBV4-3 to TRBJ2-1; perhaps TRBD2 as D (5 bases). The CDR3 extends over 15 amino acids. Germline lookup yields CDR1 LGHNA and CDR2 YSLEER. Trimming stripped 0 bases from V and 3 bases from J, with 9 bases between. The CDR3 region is CASSQEFTSYNEQFF. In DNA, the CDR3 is TGCGCCAGCAGCCAAGAGTTTACTAGCTACAATGAGCAGTTCTTC.

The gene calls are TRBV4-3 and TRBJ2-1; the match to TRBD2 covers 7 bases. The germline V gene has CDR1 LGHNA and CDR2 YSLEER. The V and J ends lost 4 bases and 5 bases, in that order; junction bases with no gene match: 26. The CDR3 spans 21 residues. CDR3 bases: TGCGCCAGCAGCCGTCCGGGGACTACCCTCAGCCGTCCCGCGCCTAACAATGAGCAGTTCTTC. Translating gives CASSRPGTTLSRPAPNNEQFF.

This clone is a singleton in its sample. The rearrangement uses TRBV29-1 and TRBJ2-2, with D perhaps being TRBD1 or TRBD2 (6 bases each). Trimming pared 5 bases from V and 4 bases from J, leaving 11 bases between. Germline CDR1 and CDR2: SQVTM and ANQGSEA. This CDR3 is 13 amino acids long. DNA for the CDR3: TGCAGCGTTTGGGGGGCCGGCACCGGGGAGCTGTTTTTT. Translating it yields CSVWGAGTGELFF.

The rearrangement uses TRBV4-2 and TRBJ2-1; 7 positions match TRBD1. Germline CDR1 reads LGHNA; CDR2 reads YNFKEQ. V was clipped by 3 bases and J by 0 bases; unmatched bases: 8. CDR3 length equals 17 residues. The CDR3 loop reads CASSHRGGPSSYNEQFF. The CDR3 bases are TGTGCCAGCAGCCACAGAGGGGGCCCCAGCTCCTACAATGAGCAGTTCTTC.

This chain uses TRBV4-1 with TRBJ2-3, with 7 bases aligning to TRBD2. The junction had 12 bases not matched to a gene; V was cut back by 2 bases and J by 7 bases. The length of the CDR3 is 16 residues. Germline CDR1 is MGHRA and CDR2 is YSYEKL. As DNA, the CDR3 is TGCGCCAGCAGCCAAATTCGGGCGGGGGAAGGGTATACGCAGTATTTT. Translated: CASSQIRAGEGYTQYF.

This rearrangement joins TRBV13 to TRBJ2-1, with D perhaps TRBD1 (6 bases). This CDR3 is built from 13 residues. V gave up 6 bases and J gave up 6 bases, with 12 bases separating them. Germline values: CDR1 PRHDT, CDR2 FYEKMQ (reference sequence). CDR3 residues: CASSYQGSNEQFF. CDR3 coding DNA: TGTGCCAGCAGTTATCAGGGGAGCAATGAGCAGTTCTTC.

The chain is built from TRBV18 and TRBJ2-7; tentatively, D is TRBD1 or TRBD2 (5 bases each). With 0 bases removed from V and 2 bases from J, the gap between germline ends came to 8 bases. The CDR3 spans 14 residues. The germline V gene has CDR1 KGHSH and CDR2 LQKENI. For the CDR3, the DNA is TGTGCCAGCTCACCACCCGGGGCCCCCTACGAGCAGTACGTC. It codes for CASSPPGAPYEQYV.

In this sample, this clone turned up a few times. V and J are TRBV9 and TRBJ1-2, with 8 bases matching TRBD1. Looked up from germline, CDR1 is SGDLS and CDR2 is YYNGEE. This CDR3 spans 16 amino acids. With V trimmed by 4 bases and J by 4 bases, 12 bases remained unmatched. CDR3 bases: TGTGCCAGCAGCCCTCAACCCGATGGGACAGGCTATGGCTACACCTTC. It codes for CASSPQPDGTGYGYTF.

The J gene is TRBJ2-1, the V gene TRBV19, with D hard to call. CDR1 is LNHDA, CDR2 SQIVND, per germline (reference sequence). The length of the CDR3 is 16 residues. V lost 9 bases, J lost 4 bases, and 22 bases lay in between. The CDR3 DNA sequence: TGTGCCAGCAGATCCCCCGACCTCGGGTTATACAATGAGCAGTTCTTC. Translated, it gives CASRSPDLGLYNEQFF.

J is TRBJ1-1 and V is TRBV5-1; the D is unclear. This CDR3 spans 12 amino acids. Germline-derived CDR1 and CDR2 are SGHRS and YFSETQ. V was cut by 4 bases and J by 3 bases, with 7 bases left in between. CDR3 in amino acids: CASSGSYTEAFF. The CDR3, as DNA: TGCGCCAGCAGCGGATCTTACACTGAAGCTTTCTTT.

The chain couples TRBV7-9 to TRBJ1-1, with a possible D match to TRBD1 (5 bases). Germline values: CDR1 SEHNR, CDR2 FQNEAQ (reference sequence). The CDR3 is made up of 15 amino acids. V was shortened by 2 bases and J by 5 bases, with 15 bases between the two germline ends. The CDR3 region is CASSLPGTSETEAFF. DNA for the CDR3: TGTGCCAGCAGCTTACCGGGGACCTCAGAAACTGAAGCTTTCTTT.

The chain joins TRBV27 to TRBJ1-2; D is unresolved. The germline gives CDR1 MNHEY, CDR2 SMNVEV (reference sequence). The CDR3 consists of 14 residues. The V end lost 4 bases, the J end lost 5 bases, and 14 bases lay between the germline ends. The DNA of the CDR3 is TGTGCCAGCAGTTCCGCCCGATCGGTTTATGGCTACACCTTC. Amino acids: CASSSARSVYGYTF.

CDR3 in amino acids: CASSPQGQRDLGTQYF. As DNA, the CDR3 is TGTGCCAGCAGCCCCCAGGGACAGCGGGACTTAGGTACGCAGTATTTT. The J gene is TRBJ2-3, the V gene TRBV7-9, with D perhaps given as TRBD1 or TRBD2 (7 bases each). This CDR3 is 16 amino acids long. V lost 5 bases and J lost 8, with 23 bases in between. The germline V gene encodes CDR1 SEHNR and CDR2 FQNEAQ (reference sequence).

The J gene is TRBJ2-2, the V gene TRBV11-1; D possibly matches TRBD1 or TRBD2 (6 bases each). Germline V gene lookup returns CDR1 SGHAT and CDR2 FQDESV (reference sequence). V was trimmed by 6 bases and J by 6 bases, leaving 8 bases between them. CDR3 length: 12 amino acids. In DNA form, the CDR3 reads TGTGCCAGCAGGGGGGGCGCCGGGGAGCTGTTTTTT. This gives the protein CASRGGAGELFF.

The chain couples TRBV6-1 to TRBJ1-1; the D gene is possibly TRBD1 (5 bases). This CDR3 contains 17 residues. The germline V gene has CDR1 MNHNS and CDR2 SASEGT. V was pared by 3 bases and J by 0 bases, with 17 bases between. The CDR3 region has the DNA TGTGCCAGCAGTGATCTTGGTTTCGGGGGGATGAACACTGAAGCTTTCTTT. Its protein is CASSDLGFGGMNTEAFF.

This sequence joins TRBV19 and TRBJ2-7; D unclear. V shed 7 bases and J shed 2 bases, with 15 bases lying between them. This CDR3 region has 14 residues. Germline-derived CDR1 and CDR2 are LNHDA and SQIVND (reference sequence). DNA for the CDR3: TGTGCCAGTACAAGAAGGGAAGCTCCCTACGAGCAGTACTTC. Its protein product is CASTRREAPYEQYF.

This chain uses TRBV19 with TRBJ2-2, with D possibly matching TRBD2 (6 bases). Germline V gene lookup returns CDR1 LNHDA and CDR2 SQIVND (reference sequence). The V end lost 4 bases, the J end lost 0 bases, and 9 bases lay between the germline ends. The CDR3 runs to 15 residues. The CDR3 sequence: CASSTRETNTGELFF. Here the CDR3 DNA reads TGTGCCAGTAGTACCCGGGAGACGAACACCGGGGAGCTGTTTTTT.

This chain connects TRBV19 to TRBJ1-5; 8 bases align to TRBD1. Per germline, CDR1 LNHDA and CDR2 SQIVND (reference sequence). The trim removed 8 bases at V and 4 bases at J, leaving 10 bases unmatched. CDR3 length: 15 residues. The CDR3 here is CASQADRVGNQPQHF. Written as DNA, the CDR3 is TGTGCCAGTCAAGCGGACAGGGTGGGGAATCAGCCCCAGCATTTT.

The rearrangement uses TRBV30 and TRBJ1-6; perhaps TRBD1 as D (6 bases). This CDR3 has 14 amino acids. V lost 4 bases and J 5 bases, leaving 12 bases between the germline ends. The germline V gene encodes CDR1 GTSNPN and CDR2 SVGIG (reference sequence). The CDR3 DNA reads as TGTGCCTGGAATACAGGGTCTAATAATTCACCCCTCCACTTT. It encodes CAWNTGSNNSPLHF.